This TCR beta chain stems from a study of metastatic and nonmetastatic thyroid tumors. General study results and limits: TCR beta diversity was reportedly significantly higher in malignant thyroid tumors than benign nodules, in blood and tumor.

In its sample, this clone was seen a few times. Its antigen remains unidentified. Possible read error: a much larger clone is one base away. Patients had received no treatment of any kind before thyroid surgery. This CDR3 region has 13 residues. Germline CDR1 SQVTM, CDR2 ANQGSEA. MiXCR was used by TCRdb to re-call the PCR reads. Found here are around 23,000 clones, roughly 24% of them singletons; the top ten hold approximately 20%. This clonotype was sampled from a male donor with papillary thyroid cancer or a benign thyroid nodule (not recorded which). Some clones in this sample may be carry-over from other donors' samples. Sequencing input: blood. This rearrangement joins TRBV29-1 to TRBJ2-5, with D possibly TRBD1 on 7 matching bases. The DNA for the CDR3 is TGCAGCGTTGAATATCTCGCAGGGGGGACCAAGTACTTC. It encodes CSVEYLAGGTKYF. Combining the CDR3 with reference TRBV29-1 and TRBJ2-5 gives the whole variable domain SAVISQKPSRDICQRGTSLTIQCQVDSQVTMMFWYRQQPGQSLTLIATANQGSEATYESGFVIDKFPISRPNLTFSTLTVSNMSPEDSSIYLCSVEYLAGGTKYFGPGTRLLVL.